This passage covers 8 T cell receptor beta chains from one sample sequenced in a study of T-cell reconstitution after alpha-beta-depleted transplantation in children. During its preparation, the TCRbeta library received unique molecular identifiers. TCRdb called the PCR reads again in MiXCR, with one record for every CDR3 protein. The table has more than 200,000 distinct CDR3 sequences, about 9.6% seen once; the top ten hold about 5.4%. The source was PBMCs from the stem cell graft donor, collected from the stem cell graft. These receptors came from a human donor who donated a stem cell graft to a child with SCID.

This clonotype was counted many times. The chain carries TRBV20-1 and TRBJ2-4, with TRBD1 matching over 7 bases. The germline gives CDR1 DFQATT, CDR2 SNEGSKA (reference sequence). Trimming took 2 bases from V and 3 from J; bases not matched to a gene: 7. The CDR3 contains 15 residues. The CDR3 DNA sequence: TGCAGTGCTAGAAACTTGGGGACAGACAAAAACATTCAGTACTTC. As protein: CSARNLGTDKNIQYF.

This clonotype was detected many times. The V call is TRBV5-1, the J call TRBJ2-1; the D gene is possibly TRBD2 (6 bases). The germline V gene encodes CDR1 SGHRS and CDR2 YFSETQ. CDR3 length equals 14 residues. V shed 4 bases and J shed 4 bases, with 12 bases lying between them. CDR3 in amino acids: CASSTRDLYNEQFF. For the CDR3, the DNA is TGCGCCAGCAGCACTCGGGACTTGTACAATGAGCAGTTCTTC.

This clonotype occurred many times. The chain joins TRBV5-1 to TRBJ2-7; D is tentatively TRBD1 or TRBD2 (5 bases each). Trimming removed 2 bases at V and 3 bases at J, with 15 bases between. Germline V gives CDR1 SGHRS, CDR2 YFSETQ. CDR3 length equals 15 residues. The CDR3 spells CASSLPGTYLYEQYF. In DNA form, the CDR3 reads TGCGCCAGCAGCTTACCCGGGACCTATCTCTACGAGCAGTACTTC. Filled out from reference TRBV5-1 and TRBJ2-7, the complete variable domain reads KAGVTQTPRYLIKTRGQQVTLSCSPISGHRSVSWYQQTPGQGLQFLFEYFSETQRNKGNFPGRFSGRQFSNSRSEMNVSTLELGDSALYLCASSLPGTYLYEQYFGPGTRLTVT.

The table lists this clonotype with many counts. The V and J genes are TRBV5-1 and TRBJ1-1; 8 bases are shared with TRBD1. Unmatched junction bases numbered 5, after V lost 7 bases and J lost 0 bases. The CDR3 sequence is 14 residues long. Germline V gives CDR1 SGHRS, CDR2 YFSETQ. The CDR3 loop reads CASLPGQVNTEAFF. Here the CDR3 DNA reads TGCGCCAGCCTCCCGGGACAGGTGAACACTGAAGCTTTCTTT.

The gene calls are TRBV7-9 and TRBJ1-6; no clear D. The germline V and J ends were trimmed by 5 bases and 9 bases, with 17 bases remaining between them. The CDR3 length is 15 residues. Germline values: CDR1 SEHNR, CDR2 FQNEAQ (reference sequence). CDR3 bases: TGTGCCAGCAGCGCGGGGTTCCACCGGGGTTCACCCCTCCACTTT. This translates into CASSAGFHRGSPLHF.

This clonotype showed up many times. This sequence joins TRBV7-2 and TRBJ2-2, with 8 bases that match TRBD1. CDR1 is SGHTA and CDR2 is FQGNSA in the germline V gene. CDR3 length equals 14 residues. J lost 6 bases, V lost 5 bases, and 5 bases had no gene match. CDR3 amino acids: CASSLNRGAGELFF. CDR3 coding DNA: TGTGCCAGCAGCCTCAACAGGGGGGCCGGGGAGCTGTTTTTT.

This clonotype was detected many times. V gene TRBV5-1 combines with J gene TRBJ2-7; TRBD2 matches at 8 bases. CDR1 is SGHRS and CDR2 is YFSETQ in the germline V gene. V lost 2 bases to trimming and J lost 4 bases; unmatched junction nucleotides: 11. The CDR3 length is 16 residues. The CDR3 here is CASSFRGGSPPYEQYF. DNA of the CDR3: TGCGCCAGCAGCTTTCGCGGGGGGTCACCACCTTACGAGCAGTACTTC.

This chain joins TRBV29-1 and TRBJ2-5; 7 bases line up with TRBD2. Germline assignment: CDR1 SQVTM and CDR2 ANQGSEA. The CDR3 spans 12 residues. The ends lost 6 bases at V and 7 bases at J; junction bases unmatched: 8. The CDR3 DNA reads as TGCAGCGTACCGACGACGGGGGGGACCCAGTACTTC. Encoded protein: CSVPTTGGTQYF.